Presented here are 13 T cell receptor beta chains from one specimen sequenced in a study of T cell repertoires in cytomegalovirus infection. MiXCR, applied by TCRdb to the reads, yields one record per CDR3 protein. Of about 160,000 distinct CDR3 sequences in the sample, about 20% were seen once. These receptors have no identified antigens. The source material was CD8+ T cells from cultured PBMCs, sampled from culture after CMV antigen stimulation. Source of these receptors: a human donor in good health (CMV status not recorded). Some clones in this sample may be carry-over from other donors' samples.

In this sample, this clonotype turned up a few times. V usage is TRBV19 and J usage is TRBJ1-5, with TRBD1 matching over 8 bases. CDR3 length equals 13 residues. The V and J ends lost 6 bases and 9 bases, in that order; junction bases with no gene match: 7. From germline, CDR1 is LNHDA and CDR2 SQIVND (reference sequence). CDR3 DNA: TGTGCCAGTAGCACAGGGGGAAGGGGGCCCCAGCATTTT. Its protein product is CASSTGGRGPQHF.

This clonotype was recorded a few times. The chain joins TRBV6-2 or TRBV6-3 to TRBJ2-1; D call uncertain. The V gene lost 0 bases and the J gene lost 13 bases, with 22 bases spanning the gap. CDR1 and CDR2 (germline): MNHEY, SVGEGT. The CDR3 sequence is 16 residues long. In nucleotides, the CDR3 is TGTGCCAGCAGTTACTCGTGGCTTAAGGTACGACCTGGACAGTTCTTC. Residues: CASSYSWLKVRPGQFF.

The genes are TRBV11-2 and TRBJ2-2, with 7 bases that match TRBD2. The junction had 4 bases not matched to a gene; V was cut back by 3 bases and J by 3 bases. Germline CDR1 reads SGHAT; CDR2 reads FQNNGV. The CDR3 has 15 amino acids. The CDR3 here is CASSLQGGHTGELFF. DNA for the CDR3: TGTGCCAGCAGCTTGCAGGGAGGGCACACCGGGGAGCTGTTTTTT.

The V gene is TRBV4-1, the J gene TRBJ1-6; possible D gene TRBD1, 5 bases. Germline CDR1 is MGHRA and CDR2 is YSYEKL. The V gene lost 1 base and the J gene lost 8 bases, with 18 bases spanning the gap. The CDR3 has 17 residues. The CDR3 DNA is TGCGCCAGCAGCCAAGTCGGTTTAGGGGAGAGATATTCACCCCTCCACTTT. Residues: CASSQVGLGERYSPLHF.

This clonotype has more than one count but fewer than ten. DNA of the CDR3: TGTGCCAGCAGCTCCGGATTTGTAGGGGGCTACGAGCAGTACTTC. This gives the protein CASSSGFVGGYEQYF. This rearrangement joins TRBV7-8 to TRBJ2-7, with D possibly being TRBD1 (6 bases). V lost 4 bases and J lost 3, with 16 bases in between. The CDR3 has 15 amino acids. Germline V CDR1 and CDR2: SGHVS, FQNEAQ.

The chain uses TRBV19 and TRBJ1-6; no clear D. V lost 3 bases and J 8 bases, leaving 14 bases between the germline ends. The germline V gene encodes CDR1 LNHDA and CDR2 SQIVND (reference sequence). The CDR3 runs to 15 residues. The CDR3 sequence: CASSMASAAYSPLHF. The CDR3 DNA reads as TGTGCCAGTAGTATGGCAAGTGCCGCCTATTCACCCCTCCACTTT.

A note on this clonotype: A single base separates this from a much larger clone, so it may be a read error. The chain uses TRBV6-2 or TRBV6-3 and TRBJ2-4; D unclear. The CDR3 spans 11 residues. V was trimmed by 10 bases and J by 16 bases, leaving 20 bases between them. Germline CDR1 and CDR2: MNHEY and SVGEGT. In DNA form, the CDR3 reads TGTGCCATCAACTACGGACGGGTCAAATACTTC. Translation: CAINYGRVKYF.

This clonotype was counted ten times or more. The CDR3 nucleotides are TGTGCCAGCAGCTTAGAAACAGGGGAAGGTCAGCCCCAGCATTTT. This sequence encodes CASSLETGEGQPQHF. The chain links TRBV11-2 to TRBJ1-5, with TRBD1 matching 7 bases. The CDR3 covers 15 residues. V shed 0 bases and J 6 bases; nucleotides not matched to a gene: 5. CDR1 and CDR2 from the germline V gene are SGHAT and FQNNGV.

This clonotype was counted between two and nine times. CDR3 DNA sequence: TGTGCCAGCAGTTCAGGGGGCTGGGGAGCTTTCTTT. This sequence encodes CASSSGGWGAFF. This rearrangement joins TRBV27 to TRBJ1-1, with 8 bases identical to TRBD1. From germline, CDR1 is MNHEY and CDR2 SMNVEV (reference sequence). This CDR3 has 12 residues. Germline trimming cut 4 bases from V and 10 bases from J; bases unmatched to any gene: 5.

The genes are TRBV7-2 and TRBJ1-5, with unresolved D. The CDR3 runs 16 residues. CDR1 and CDR2 from the germline V gene are SGHTA and FQGNSA. V lost 5 bases and J lost 0, with 14 bases in between. CDR3 sequence reads: CASSLHKPNSNQPQHF. CDR3 in DNA: TGTGCCAGCAGCCTTCACAAGCCTAATAGCAATCAGCCCCAGCATTTT. The entire variable domain, with the rest obtained from reference TRBV7-2 and TRBJ1-5, is as follows: GAGVSQSPSNKVTEKGKDVELRCDPISGHTALYWYRQSLGQGLEFLIYFQGNSAPDKSGLPSDRFSAERTGGSVSTLTIQRTQQEDSAVYLCASSLHKPNSNQPQHFGDGTRLSIL.

This clonotype was seen only a few times. The gene calls are TRBV28 and TRBJ2-6; perhaps TRBD1 as D (5 bases). Germline V gene sequence: CDR1 MDHEN, CDR2 SYDVKM. V lost 6 bases, J lost 1 base, and 16 bases lay in between. The CDR3 runs to 17 residues. The CDR3 here is CASSSVQGESGANVLTF. CDR3 nucleotide sequence: TGTGCCAGCAGCTCAGTCCAGGGTGAATCTGGGGCCAACGTCCTGACTTTC.

A few counts support this clonotype. The chain has TRBV6-2 or TRBV6-3 and TRBJ2-1, with D possibly being TRBD1 (5 bases). This CDR3 comprises 15 residues. Germline V CDR1 and CDR2: MNHEY, SVGEGT. V was pared by 5 bases and J by 3 bases, with 14 bases between. The CDR3 here is CASSATGDFYNEQFF. The CDR3, as DNA: TGTGCCAGCAGTGCCACAGGCGACTTCTACAATGAGCAGTTCTTC.

The rearrangement joins TRBV5-4 to TRBJ2-1, with 10 bases matching TRBD2. Germline lookup yields CDR1 SGHNT and CDR2 YYREEE (reference sequence). V gave up 4 bases and J gave up 8 bases; unmatched junction bases: 6. The CDR3 has 14 residues. CDR3 region: CASSPGLALDEQFF. DNA of the CDR3: TGTGCCAGCAGCCCGGGACTAGCGTTGGATGAGCAGTTCTTC.